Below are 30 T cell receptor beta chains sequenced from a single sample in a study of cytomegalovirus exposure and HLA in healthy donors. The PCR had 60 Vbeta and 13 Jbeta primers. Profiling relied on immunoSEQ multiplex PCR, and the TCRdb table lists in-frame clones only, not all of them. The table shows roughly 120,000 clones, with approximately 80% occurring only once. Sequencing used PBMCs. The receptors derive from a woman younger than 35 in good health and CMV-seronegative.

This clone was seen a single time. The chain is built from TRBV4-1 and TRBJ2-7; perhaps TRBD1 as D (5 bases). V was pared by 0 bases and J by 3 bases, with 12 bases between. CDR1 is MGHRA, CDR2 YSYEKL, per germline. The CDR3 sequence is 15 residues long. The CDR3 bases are TGCGCCAGCAGCCAAGAGACTGAAGGGGTCTACGAGCAGTACGTC. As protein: CASSQETEGVYEQYV.

The CDR3 is CASSLRQGSGNTIYF. The CDR3 DNA is TGTGCCAGCAGCCTTCGACAGGGATCCGGAAACACCATATATTTT. J is TRBJ1-3 and V is TRBV7-9; 7 bases agree with TRBD1. Germline V gene data show CDR1 as SEHNR and CDR2 as FQNEAQ (reference sequence). V trimming: 5 bases; J trimming: 4 bases; junction bases outside the gene matches: 8. The CDR3 sequence is 15 residues long.

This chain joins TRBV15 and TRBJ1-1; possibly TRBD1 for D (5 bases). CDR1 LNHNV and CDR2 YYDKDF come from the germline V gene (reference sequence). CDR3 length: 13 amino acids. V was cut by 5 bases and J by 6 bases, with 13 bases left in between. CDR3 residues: CATSRGGRAEAFF. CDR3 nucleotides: TGTGCCACCAGCCGGGGGGGACGGGCTGAAGCTTTCTTT.

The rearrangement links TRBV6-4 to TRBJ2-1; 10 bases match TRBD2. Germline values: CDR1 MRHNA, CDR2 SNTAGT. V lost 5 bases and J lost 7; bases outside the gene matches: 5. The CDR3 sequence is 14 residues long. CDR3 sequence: CASSSGGAGNEQFF. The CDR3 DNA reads TGTGCCAGCAGTAGCGGGGGGGCTGGGAATGAGCAGTTCTTC.

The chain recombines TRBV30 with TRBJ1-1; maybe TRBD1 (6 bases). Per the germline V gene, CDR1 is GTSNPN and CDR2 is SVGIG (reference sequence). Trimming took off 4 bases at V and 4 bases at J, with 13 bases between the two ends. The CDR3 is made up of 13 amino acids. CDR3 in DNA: TGTGCCTGGAACTCAGGGGACCCCACTGAAGCTTTCTTT. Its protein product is CAWNSGDPTEAFF.

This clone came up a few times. CDR3 coding DNA: TGTGCCAGCAGCTCCCCAGGGACAGGGTACTTTGGAAACACCATATATTTT. This codes for CASSSPGTGYFGNTIYF. The gene calls are TRBV5-6 and TRBJ1-3; 9 bases align to TRBD1. J gave up 3 bases and V 3 bases, and 10 bases lay outside the gene matches. The length of the CDR3 is 17 residues. Germline values: CDR1 SGHDT, CDR2 YYEEEE.

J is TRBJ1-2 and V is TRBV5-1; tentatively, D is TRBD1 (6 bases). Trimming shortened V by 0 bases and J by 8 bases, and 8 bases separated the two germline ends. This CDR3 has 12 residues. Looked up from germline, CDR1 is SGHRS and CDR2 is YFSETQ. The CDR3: CASSLDRDGYTF. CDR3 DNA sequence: TGCGCCAGCAGCTTGGACAGGGACGGCTACACCTTC.

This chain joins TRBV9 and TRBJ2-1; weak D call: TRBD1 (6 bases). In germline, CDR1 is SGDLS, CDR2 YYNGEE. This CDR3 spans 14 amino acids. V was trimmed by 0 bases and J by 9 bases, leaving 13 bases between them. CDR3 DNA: TGTGCCAGCAGCGTAGTAATCAGGGGCGGTGAGCAGTTCTTC. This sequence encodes CASSVVIRGGEQFF. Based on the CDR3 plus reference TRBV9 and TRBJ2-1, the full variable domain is DSGVTQTPKHLITATGQRVTLRCSPRSGDLSVYWYQQSLDQGLQFLIQYYNGEERAKGNILERFSAQQFPDLHSELNLSSLELGDSALYFCASSVVIRGGEQFFGPGTRLTVL.

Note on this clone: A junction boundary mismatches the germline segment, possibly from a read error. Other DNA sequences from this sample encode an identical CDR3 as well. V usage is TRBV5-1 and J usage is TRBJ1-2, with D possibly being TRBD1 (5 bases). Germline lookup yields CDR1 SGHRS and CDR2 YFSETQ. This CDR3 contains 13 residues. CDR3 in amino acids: CASSLGRGYGYTF. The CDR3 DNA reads TGCGCCAGCAGTTTGGGAAGGGGCTATGGCTACACCTTC. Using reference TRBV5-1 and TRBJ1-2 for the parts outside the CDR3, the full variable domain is KAGVTQTPRYLIKTRGQQVTLSCSPISGHRSVSWYQQTPGQGLQFLFEYFSETQRNKGNFPGRFSGRQFSNSRSEMNVSTLELGDSALYLCASSLGRGYGYTFGSGTRLTVV.

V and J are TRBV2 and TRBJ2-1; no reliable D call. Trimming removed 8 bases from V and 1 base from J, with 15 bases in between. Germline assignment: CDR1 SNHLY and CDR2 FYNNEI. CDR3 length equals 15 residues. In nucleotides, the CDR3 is TGTGCCAGCTTTGATGAGCCGACTTCCTACAATGAGCAGTTCTTC. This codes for CASFDEPTSYNEQFF.

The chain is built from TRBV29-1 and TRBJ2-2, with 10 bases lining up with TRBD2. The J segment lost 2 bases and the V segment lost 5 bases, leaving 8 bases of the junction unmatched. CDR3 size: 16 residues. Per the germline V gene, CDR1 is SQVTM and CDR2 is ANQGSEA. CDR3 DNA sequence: TGCAGCGTTCGCCTAGCGGGGGCCGAAAACACCGGGGAGCTGTTTTTT. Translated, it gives CSVRLAGAENTGELFF.

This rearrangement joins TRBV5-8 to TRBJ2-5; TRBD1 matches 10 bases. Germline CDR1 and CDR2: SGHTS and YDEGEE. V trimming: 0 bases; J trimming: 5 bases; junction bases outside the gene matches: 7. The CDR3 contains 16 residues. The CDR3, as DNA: TGTGCCAGCAGCTTGGGCCGACAGGGGGCTTACGAGACCCAGTACTTC. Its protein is CASSLGRQGAYETQYF.

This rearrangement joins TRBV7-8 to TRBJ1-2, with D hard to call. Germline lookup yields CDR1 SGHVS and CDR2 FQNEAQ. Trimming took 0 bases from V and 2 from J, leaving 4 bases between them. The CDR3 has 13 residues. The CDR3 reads CASSLAENYGYTF. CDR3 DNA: TGTGCCAGCAGCTTAGCTGAGAACTATGGCTACACCTTC.

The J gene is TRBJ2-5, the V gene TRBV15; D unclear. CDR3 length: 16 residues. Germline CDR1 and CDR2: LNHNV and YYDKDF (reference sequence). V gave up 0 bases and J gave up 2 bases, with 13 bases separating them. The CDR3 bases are TGTGCCACCAGCAGAGATCACCGACAATTTCAAGAGACCCAGTACTTC. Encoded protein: CATSRDHRQFQETQYF.

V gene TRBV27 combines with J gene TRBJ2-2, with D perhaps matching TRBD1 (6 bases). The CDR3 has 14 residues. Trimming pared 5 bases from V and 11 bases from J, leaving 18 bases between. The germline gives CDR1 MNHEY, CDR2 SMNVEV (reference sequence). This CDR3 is CASSRGTSVGELFF. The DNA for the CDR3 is TGTGCCAGCAGTAGAGGGACATCCGTGGGAGAGCTGTTTTTT.

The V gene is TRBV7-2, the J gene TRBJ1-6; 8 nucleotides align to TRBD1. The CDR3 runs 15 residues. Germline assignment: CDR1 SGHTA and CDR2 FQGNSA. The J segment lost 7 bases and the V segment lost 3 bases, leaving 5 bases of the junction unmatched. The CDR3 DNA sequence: TGTGCCAGCAGCTTTAAGACAGGGGAAAATTCACCCCTCCACTTT. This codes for CASSFKTGENSPLHF.

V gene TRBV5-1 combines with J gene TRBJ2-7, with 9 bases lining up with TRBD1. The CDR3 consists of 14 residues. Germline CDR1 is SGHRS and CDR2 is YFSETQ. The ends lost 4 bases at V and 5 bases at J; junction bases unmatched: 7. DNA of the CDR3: TGCGCCAGCAGCCGCCGGACAGGGGAGGACGAGCAGTACTTC. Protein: CASSRRTGEDEQYF.

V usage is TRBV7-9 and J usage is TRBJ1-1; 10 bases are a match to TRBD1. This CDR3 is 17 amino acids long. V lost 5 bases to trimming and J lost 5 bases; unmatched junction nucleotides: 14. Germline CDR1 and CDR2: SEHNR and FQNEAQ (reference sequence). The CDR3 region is CASSINSGTGVKTEAFF. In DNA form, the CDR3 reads TGTGCCAGCAGCATCAACTCCGGGACAGGGGTTAAGACTGAAGCTTTCTTT.

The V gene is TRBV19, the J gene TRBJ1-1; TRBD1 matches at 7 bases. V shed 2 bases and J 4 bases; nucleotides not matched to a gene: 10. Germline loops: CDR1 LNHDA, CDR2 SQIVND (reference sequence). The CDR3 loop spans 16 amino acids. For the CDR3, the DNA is TGTGCCAGTAGTATAACAGGGGACCCTCTGGGCACTGAAGCTTTCTTT. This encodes CASSITGDPLGTEAFF.

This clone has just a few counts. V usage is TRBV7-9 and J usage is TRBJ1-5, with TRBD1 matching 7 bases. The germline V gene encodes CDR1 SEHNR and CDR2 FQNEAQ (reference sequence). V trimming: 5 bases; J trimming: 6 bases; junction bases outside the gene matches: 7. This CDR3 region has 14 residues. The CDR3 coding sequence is TGTGCCAGCAGCACTCGGGACAGTAGTCAGCCCCAGCATTTT. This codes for CASSTRDSSQPQHF.

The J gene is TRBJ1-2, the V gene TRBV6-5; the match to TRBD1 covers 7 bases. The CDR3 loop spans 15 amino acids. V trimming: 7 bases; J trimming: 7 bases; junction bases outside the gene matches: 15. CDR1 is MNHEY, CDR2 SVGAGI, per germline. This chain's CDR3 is CASTLLTGAAGGYTF. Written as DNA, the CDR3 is TGTGCCAGCACCTTACTTACAGGGGCCGCGGGTGGCTACACCTTC.

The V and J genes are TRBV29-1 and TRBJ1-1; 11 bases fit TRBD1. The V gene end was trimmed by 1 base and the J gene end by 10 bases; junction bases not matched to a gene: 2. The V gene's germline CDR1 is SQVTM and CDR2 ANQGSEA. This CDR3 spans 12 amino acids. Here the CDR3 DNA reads TGCAGCGTTGAAGCCGGGACAGGGGGAGCTTTCTTT. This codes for CSVEAGTGGAFF.

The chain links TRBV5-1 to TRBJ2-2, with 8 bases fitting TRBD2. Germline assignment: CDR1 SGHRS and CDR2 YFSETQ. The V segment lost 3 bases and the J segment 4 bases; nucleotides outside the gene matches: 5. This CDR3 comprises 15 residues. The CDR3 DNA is TGCGCCAGCAGCTACGGGACTAGAGGCACCGGGGAGCTGTTTTTT. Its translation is CASSYGTRGTGELFF.

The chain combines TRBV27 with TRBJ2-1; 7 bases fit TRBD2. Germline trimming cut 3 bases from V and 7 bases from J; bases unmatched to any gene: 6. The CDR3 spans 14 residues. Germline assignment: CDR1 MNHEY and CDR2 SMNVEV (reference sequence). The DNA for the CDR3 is TGTGCCAGCAGTTTGGGGGACTATCCAAATGAGCAGTTCTTC. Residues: CASSLGDYPNEQFF.

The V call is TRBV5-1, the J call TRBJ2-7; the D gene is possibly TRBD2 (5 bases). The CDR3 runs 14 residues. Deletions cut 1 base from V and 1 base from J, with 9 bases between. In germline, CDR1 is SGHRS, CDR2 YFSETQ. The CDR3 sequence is CASSLSSESYEQYV. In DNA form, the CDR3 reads TGCGCCAGCAGCTTGAGTAGCGAGTCCTACGAGCAGTACGTC.

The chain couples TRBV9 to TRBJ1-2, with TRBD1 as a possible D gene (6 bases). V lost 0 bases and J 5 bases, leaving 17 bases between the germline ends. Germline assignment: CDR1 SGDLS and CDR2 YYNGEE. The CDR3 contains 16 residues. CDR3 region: CASSVGRQEKHYGYTF. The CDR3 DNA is TGTGCCAGCAGCGTAGGCCGACAGGAAAAACATTATGGCTACACCTTC.

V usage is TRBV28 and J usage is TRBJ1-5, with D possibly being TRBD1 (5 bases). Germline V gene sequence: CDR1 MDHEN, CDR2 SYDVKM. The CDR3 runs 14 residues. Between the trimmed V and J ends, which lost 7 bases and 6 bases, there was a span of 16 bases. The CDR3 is CASNRGTPSQPQHF. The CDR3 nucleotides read TGTGCCAGCAACCGGGGGACCCCTAGTCAGCCCCAGCATTTT.

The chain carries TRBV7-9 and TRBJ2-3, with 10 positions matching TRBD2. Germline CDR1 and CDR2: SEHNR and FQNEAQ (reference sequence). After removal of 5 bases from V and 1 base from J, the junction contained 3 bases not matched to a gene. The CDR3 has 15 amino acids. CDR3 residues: CASSQGLAGTDTQYF. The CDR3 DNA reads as TGTGCCAGCAGCCAAGGACTAGCGGGCACAGATACGCAGTATTTT.

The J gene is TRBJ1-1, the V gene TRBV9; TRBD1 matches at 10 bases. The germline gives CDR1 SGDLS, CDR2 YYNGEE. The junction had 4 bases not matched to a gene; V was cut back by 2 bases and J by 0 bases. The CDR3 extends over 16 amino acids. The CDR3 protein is CASSVRTGGLNTEAFF. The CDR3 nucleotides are TGTGCCAGCAGCGTGAGGACAGGGGGACTGAACACTGAAGCTTTCTTT.

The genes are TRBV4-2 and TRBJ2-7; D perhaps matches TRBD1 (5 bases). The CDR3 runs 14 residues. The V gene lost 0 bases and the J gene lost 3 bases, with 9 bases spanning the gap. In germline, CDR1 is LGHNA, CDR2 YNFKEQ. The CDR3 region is CASSQDITGYEQYV. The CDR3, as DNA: TGTGCCAGCAGCCAAGATATAACAGGCTACGAGCAGTACGTC.